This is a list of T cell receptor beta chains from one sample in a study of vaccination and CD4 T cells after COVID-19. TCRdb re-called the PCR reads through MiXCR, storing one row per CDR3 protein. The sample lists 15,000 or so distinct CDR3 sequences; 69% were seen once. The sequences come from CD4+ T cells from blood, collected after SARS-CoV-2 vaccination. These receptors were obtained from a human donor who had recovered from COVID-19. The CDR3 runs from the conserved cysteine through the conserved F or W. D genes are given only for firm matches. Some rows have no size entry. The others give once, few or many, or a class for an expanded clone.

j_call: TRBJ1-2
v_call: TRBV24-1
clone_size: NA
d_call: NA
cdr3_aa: CATSLTGYGYTF
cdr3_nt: TGTGCCACCAGTCTGACGGGCTATGGCTACACCTTC

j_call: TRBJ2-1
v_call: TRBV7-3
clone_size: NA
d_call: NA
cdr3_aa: CASGMRDSSYNEQFF
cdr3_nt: TGTGCCAGCGGAATGCGGGACAGCTCCTACAATGAGCAGTTCTTC

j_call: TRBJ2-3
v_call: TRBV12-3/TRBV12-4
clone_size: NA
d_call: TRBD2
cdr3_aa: CASSFGLAGADTQYF
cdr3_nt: TGTGCCAGCAGTTTCGGACTAGCGGGAGCAGATACGCAGTATTTT

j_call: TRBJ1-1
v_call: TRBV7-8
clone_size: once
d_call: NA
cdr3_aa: CASSLVGGAYTEAFF
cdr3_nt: TGTGCCAGCAGCTTAGTTGGGGGGGCGTATACTGAAGCTTTCTTT

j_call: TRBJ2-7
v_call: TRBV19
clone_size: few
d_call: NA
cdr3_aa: CASTQTVRSYEQYF
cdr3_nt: TGTGCCAGCACACAGACAGTTCGCTCCTACGAGCAGTACTTC

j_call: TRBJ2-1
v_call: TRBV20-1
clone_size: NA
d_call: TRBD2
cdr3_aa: CSAGTKSSYNEQFF
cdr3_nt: TGCAGTGCAGGGACTAAGAGCTCCTACAATGAGCAGTTCTTC

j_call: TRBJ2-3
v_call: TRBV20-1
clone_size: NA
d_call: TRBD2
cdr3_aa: CSASGSADTQYF
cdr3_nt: TGCAGTGCGAGCGGGAGTGCAGATACGCAGTATTTT

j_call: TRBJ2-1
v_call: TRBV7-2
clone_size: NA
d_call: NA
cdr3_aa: CASSFFREEQFF
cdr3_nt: TGTGCCAGCAGCTTCTTTCGGGAAGAGCAGTTCTTC

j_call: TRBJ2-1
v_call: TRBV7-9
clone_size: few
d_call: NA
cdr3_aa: CASSVEVDRSEQFF
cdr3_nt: TGTGCCAGCAGTGTAGAGGTGGATCGCAGTGAGCAGTTCTTC

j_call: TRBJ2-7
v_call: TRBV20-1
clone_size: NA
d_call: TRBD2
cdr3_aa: CSASLAGGGYEQYF
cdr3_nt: TGCAGTGCTTCTCTAGCGGGAGGGGGTTACGAGCAGTACTTC

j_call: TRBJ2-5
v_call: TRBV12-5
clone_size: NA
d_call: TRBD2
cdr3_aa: CASGLASGGETQYF
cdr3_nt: TGTGCTAGTGGTTTGGCATCCGGGGGGGAGACCCAGTACTTC

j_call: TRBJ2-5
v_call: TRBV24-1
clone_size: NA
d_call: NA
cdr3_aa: CATRSGGNQETQYF
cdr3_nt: TGTGCCACCAGAAGCGGCGGGAACCAAGAGACCCAGTACTTC

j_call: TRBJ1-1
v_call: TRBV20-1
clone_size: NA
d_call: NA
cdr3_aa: CSAIKTNTEAFF
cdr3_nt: TGCAGTGCTATTAAAACGAACACTGAAGCTTTCTTT

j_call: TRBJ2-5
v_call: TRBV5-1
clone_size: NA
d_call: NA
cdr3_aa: CAGSRTDRLQETQYF
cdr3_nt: TGCGCCGGCAGCCGAACAGACAGGCTCCAAGAGACCCAGTACTTC

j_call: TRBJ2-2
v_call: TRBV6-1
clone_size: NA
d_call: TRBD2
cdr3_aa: CASRLTSGRTGELFF
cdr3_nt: TGTGCCAGCAGGTTGACTAGCGGGAGGACCGGGGAGCTGTTTTTT

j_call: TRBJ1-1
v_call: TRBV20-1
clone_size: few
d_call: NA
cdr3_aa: CSARRVRWDTEAFF
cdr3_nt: TGCAGTGCTAGAAGGGTTAGGTGGGACACTGAAGCTTTCTTT

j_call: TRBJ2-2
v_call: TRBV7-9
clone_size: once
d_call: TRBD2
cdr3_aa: CASSLMAGVRTGELFF
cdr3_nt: TGTGCCAGCAGCTTAATGGCGGGAGTGAGGACCGGGGAGCTGTTTTTT

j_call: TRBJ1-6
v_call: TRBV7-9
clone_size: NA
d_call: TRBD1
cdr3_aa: CASTGQNNSPLHF
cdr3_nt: TGTGCCAGCACGGGACAGAATAATTCACCCCTCCACTTT

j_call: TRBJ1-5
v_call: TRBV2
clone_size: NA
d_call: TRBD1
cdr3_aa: CASSEVGTGAGNQPQHF
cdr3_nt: TGTGCCAGCAGTGAAGTCGGGACAGGGGCGGGCAATCAGCCCCAGCATTTT

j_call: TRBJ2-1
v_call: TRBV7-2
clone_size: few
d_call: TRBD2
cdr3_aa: CASSLGLAGPIEQFF
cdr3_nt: TGTGCCAGCAGCCTGGGACTAGCGGGGCCCATAGAGCAGTTCTTC

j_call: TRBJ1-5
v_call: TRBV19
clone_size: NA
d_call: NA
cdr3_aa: CASSIGTSQAQHF
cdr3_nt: TGTGCCAGTAGTATAGGGACCAGCCAGGCCCAGCATTTT

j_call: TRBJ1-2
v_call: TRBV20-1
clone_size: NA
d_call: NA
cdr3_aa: CSARAVGRDGGYTF
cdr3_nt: TGCAGTGCTAGAGCGGTAGGGCGGGATGGCGGCTACACCTTC

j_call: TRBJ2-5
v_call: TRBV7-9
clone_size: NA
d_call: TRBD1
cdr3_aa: CASSLEHGTGEKETQYF
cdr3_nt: TGTGCCAGCAGCTTAGAGCATGGGACAGGGGAAAAAGAGACCCAGTACTTC

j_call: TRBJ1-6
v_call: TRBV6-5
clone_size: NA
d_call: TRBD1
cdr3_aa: CASSYRGGQGDSPLHF
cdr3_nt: TGTGCCAGCAGTTACAGGGGGGGACAGGGCGACTCACCCCTCCACTTT

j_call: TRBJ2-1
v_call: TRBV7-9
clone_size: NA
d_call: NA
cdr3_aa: CASSREGGGEQFF
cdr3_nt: TGTGCCAGCAGCCGAGAAGGTGGGGGTGAGCAGTTCTTC

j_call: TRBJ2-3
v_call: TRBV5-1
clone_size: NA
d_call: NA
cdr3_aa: CASSLENTQYF
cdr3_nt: TGCGCCAGCAGCTTGGAGAATACGCAGTATTTT

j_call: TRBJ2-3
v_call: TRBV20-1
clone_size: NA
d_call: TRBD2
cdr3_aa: CSARDTSGGLDTQYF
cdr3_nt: TGCAGTGCTAGAGATACTAGCGGGGGGCTGGATACGCAGTATTTT

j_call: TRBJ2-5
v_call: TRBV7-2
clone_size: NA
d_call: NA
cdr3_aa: CASSILHRVFQETQYF
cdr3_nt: TGTGCCAGCAGCATATTGCACAGGGTCTTCCAAGAGACCCAGTACTTC

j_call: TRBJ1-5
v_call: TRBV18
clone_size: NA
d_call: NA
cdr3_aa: CASSRDEYSNQPQHF
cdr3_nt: TGTGCCAGCTCACGGGACGAGTATAGCAATCAGCCCCAGCATTTT

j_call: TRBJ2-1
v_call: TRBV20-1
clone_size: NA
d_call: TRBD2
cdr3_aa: CSASPSSGRGQEQFF
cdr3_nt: TGCAGTGCTAGCCCCTCTAGCGGGAGAGGTCAGGAGCAGTTCTTC

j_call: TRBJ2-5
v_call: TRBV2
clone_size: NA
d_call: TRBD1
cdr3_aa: CASSEPKRGPMFETQYF
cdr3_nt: TGTGCCAGCAGTGAACCCAAAAGGGGGCCAATGTTCGAGACCCAGTACTTC

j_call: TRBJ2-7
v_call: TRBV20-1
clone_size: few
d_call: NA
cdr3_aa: CSARDWGHSYEQYF
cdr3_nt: TGCAGTGCTAGAGATTGGGGGCACTCCTACGAGCAGTACTTC

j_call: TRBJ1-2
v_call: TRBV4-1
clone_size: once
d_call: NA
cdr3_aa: CASSQDIPPLWGYTF
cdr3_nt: TGCGCCAGCAGCCAAGATATCCCCCCCTTATGGGGCTACACCTTC

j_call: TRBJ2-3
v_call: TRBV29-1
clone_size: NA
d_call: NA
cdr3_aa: CSVLGGADTQYF
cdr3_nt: TGCAGCGTTCTAGGGGGGGCAGATACGCAGTATTTT

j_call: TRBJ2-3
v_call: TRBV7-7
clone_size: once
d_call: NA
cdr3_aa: CASSLGSDTDTQYF
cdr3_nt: TGTGCCAGCAGCTTAGGCTCAGACACAGATACGCAGTATTTT

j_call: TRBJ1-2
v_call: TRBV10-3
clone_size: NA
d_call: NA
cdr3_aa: CAINTAPDSGYTF
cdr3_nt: TGTGCCATCAATACTGCCCCCGACAGCGGCTACACCTTC

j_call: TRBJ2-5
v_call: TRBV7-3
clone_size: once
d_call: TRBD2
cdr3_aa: CASTSSGVRETQYF
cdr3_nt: TGTGCCAGCACCTCAAGCGGGGTTCGGGAGACCCAGTACTTC

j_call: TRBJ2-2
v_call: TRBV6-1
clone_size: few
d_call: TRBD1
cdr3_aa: CASSEASRGLITGELFF
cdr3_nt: TGTGCCAGCAGTGAAGCGAGCAGGGGGCTGATCACCGGGGAGCTGTTTTTT

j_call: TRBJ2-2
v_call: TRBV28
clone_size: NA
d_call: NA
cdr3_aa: CASLPGLNTGELFF
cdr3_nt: TGTGCCAGCCTACCGGGACTGAACACCGGGGAGCTGTTTTTT

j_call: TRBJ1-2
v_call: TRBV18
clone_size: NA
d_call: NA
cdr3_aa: CASSPVGKTNYGYTF
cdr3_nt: TGTGCCAGCTCACCAGTCGGAAAGACTAACTATGGCTACACCTTC

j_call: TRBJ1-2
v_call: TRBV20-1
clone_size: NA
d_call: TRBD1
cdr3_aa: CSAAQGARINGYTF
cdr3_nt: TGCAGTGCTGCTCAGGGGGCTCGGATCAATGGCTACACCTTC

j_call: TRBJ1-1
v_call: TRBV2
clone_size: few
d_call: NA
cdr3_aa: CASTKNGAGAFF
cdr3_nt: TGTGCCAGCACCAAGAATGGGGCAGGAGCTTTCTTT